A single sample gave rise to the 9 T cell receptor beta chains below, sequenced in a study of a mutant IDH1 vaccine in newly diagnosed glioma. Described time point: baseline, week 1 (first vaccination visit). Specified treatment: pre-vaccination baseline after standard-of-care therapy. Produced via immunoSEQ multiplex PCR; TCRdb's table is partial and in-frame only. The sample holds some 56,000 clones, about nine tenths seen once. The sequencing used PBMCs, collected from a glioma patient treated with radiotherapy, temozolomide or both. Source of these receptors: a man aged 50-60 years with glioma.

The chain couples TRBV5-1 to TRBJ1-2; D is ambiguous. The V end lost 0 bases, the J end lost 2 bases, and 11 bases lay between the germline ends. Germline V gene data show CDR1 as SGHRS and CDR2 as YFSETQ. The CDR3 sequence is 15 residues long. The DNA of the CDR3 is TGCGCCAGCAGCTTGGTGGCAGCTATGAACTATGGCTACACCTTC. Translated: CASSLVAAMNYGYTF.

V and J are TRBV15 and TRBJ2-2; D is tentatively TRBD1 or TRBD2 (6 bases each). CDR1 LNHNV and CDR2 YYDKDF come from the germline V gene (reference sequence). The CDR3 totals 15 residues. The V end lost 1 base, the J end lost 5 bases, and 11 bases lay between the germline ends. The CDR3 coding sequence is TGTGCCACCAGCAGAGGAGGGGGGAGTACCGGGGAGCTGTTTTTT. It specifies CATSRGGGSTGELFF.

This chain links TRBV6-6 with TRBJ2-5, with 7 bases aligning to TRBD2. CDR3 length equals 12 residues. From germline, CDR1 is MNHNY and CDR2 SVGAGI (reference sequence). The J segment lost 5 bases and the V segment lost 9 bases, leaving 6 bases of the junction unmatched. The CDR3 here is CASRDYKETQYF. CDR3 nucleotides: TGTGCCAGTAGGGACTATAAGGAGACCCAGTACTTC.

The V gene is TRBV5-1, the J gene TRBJ1-2; D gene ambiguous. In germline, CDR1 is SGHRS, CDR2 YFSETQ. Trimming left V 0 bases short and J 8 bases short, with 8 bases between. The CDR3 runs 12 residues. The CDR3 nucleotides are TGCGCCAGCAGCTTGGACAGAAGAGGCTACACCTTC. It specifies CASSLDRRGYTF.

The chain joins TRBV5-6 to TRBJ1-1, with D unclear. Germline-derived CDR1 and CDR2 are SGHDT and YYEEEE. The V and J ends lost 0 bases and 4 bases respectively, with 10 bases between them. The CDR3 length is 14 residues. CDR3 nucleotides: TGTGCCAGCAGCTTGGGTGGCGGGAGCACTGAAGCTTTCTTT. This encodes CASSLGGGSTEAFF.

The CDR3 coding sequence is TGTGCCAGCAGCCAAGGTAACTACGAGCAGTACTTC. It is translated as CASSQGNYEQYF. The chain couples TRBV14 to TRBJ2-7; no firm D call. Per the germline V gene, CDR1 is SGHDN and CDR2 is FVKESK. This CDR3 is built from 12 residues. Trimming removed 1 base from V and 3 bases from J, with 4 bases in between.

The chain joins TRBV9 to TRBJ1-1; no reliable D call. V gave up 2 bases and J gave up 0 bases, with 11 bases separating them. Germline CDR1 and CDR2: SGDLS and YYNGEE. CDR3 length: 15 residues. The CDR3: CASSVAATMNTEAFF. The CDR3, as DNA: TGTGCCAGCAGCGTGGCAGCTACTATGAACACTGAAGCTTTCTTT.

The V and J genes are TRBV9 and TRBJ2-2, with 7 bases that match TRBD1. The CDR3 is made up of 14 amino acids. Germline assignment: CDR1 SGDLS and CDR2 YYNGEE. Unmatched junction bases numbered 8, after V lost 6 bases and J lost 6 bases. For the CDR3, the DNA is TGTGCCAGCAACCAGGGGGTTTCGGCCGGGGAGCTGTTTTTT. It codes for CASNQGVSAGELFF.

The rearrangement links TRBV9 to TRBJ2-7; 9 nucleotides align to TRBD2. J lost 3 bases, V lost 2 bases, and 9 bases had no gene match. The germline V gene encodes CDR1 SGDLS and CDR2 YYNGEE. The CDR3 has 16 residues. The CDR3 spells CASSVYERTSVYEQYF. In DNA, the CDR3 is TGTGCCAGCAGCGTCTATGAAAGGACTAGCGTCTACGAGCAGTACTTC.